The text below deals with one T cell receptor (beta chain). Its antigen is still unknown. Base qualities are missing; no much larger clone stands one base away. Library prep was done by multiplex PCR. TCRdb names Illumina HiSeq 4000 as the instrument used. iRepertoire HTBI primers and Arm-PCR amplification of CDR3 regions were used to construct TCR beta libraries. Before sequencing, the PCR products went through gel purification. Per the source publication's procedure: Gene usage analysis of CDR3 amino acid clonotypes used the 62 TRBV and about 14 TRBJ segments found across samples. Filtered high-quality paired reads were merged into contigs using COPE and FqMerger. Contigs were aligned with BLAST to IMGT TRBV, TRBD and TRBJ reference genes, and CDR3 was defined per IMGT. Highly expanded clones were defined as clonotypes with a frequency above 0.1%. Shannon entropy was used to measure repertoire diversity, and the Gini coefficient was used to measure V-J evenness. Clonotypes shared by more than one individual were considered public. TCRdb passed the public sequencing reads through fastp at Q25 and MiXCR, retaining productive beta sequences. Identical CDR3 protein sequences are pooled into one entry, listed with their most common genes and DNA. These V and J calls originate from TCRdb's pipeline instead of the authors' own analysis. This sample lists 650,000 to 850,000 distinct CDR3 sequences; around 32% were detected once. The ten largest make up 40% to 55% of the sample.

The source of the sample is a study of regulatory T cells in long-lasting Graves disease (dated by TCRdb to the early 2020s). In the study overall: Persistent Graves' disease was defined as persistently positive TSH receptor autoantibodies together with antithyroid drug treatment for over 5 years. Patients with persistent Graves' disease were compared with patients with newly diagnosed Graves' disease using TCR sequencing and RNA sequencing of peripheral blood. The study was conducted in China and was registered as a clinical trial. TCR sequencing covered some 13 persistent and some 20 newly diagnosed Graves' disease patients, 33 samples in total. In the clinical cohort, patients with persistent Graves' disease had used antithyroid drugs for an average of about 9.3 years. What the work shows at the level of the full study, not this receptor alone: Persistent Graves' disease patients showed lower TCR Shannon entropy and fewer highly expanded clones than newly diagnosed patients, suggesting clonal expansion. A larger number of public clonotypes was shared among persistent patients (more than 2,500) than among newly diagnosed patients (roughly 930). Persistent disease showed preferential use of TRBV28, TRBJ1-2 and TRBJ2-5, whereas newly diagnosed disease favored TRBV20-1 and TRBJ2-1. Peripheral blood alone was examined, since thyroid tissue, which constituted the primary lesion, could not be accessed. Sequencing and analysis were limited to the TCR beta chain. The authors noted that the small sample size was a limitation that may lower accuracy.

Trimming costs V 5 bases and J 4 bases, and their ends lie 15 bases apart. For CDR1 and CDR2, the germline V gene (reference sequence) lists MNHEY and SMNVEV. The CDR3, cysteine through phenylalanine, is 16 amino acids long. The entry retains the CDR3 DNA only, 48 bases that are in frame from base 1. What the time point label conveys for this sample: persistent/refractory GD, antithyroid drugs over 5 years with positive TRAb. For both TCR sequencing and RNA sequencing, RNA was extracted from PBMCs using TRIzol. Graves' disease was diagnosed according to American Thyroid Association guidelines. Recruitment of patients was carried out at an endocrinology department in Xi'an, China. Each patient gave approximately 10 milliliters of peripheral blood, collected in an EDTA anticoagulant tube. Ficoll Paque Plus density gradient separation was used to isolate PBMCs, and no further T cell sorting was performed. RNA quality was checked with an Agilent 2100 Bioanalyzer and agarose gel, and concentration with a NanoDrop 2000.

The source material was peripheral blood mononuclear cells (PBMCs), sampled when the disease was refractory, from a patient treated with antithyroid drugs. Here the chain combines TRBV27 and TRBJ1-6; perhaps TRBD1 is the D gene, with 5 bases matching. The TCR originated in a female donor with Graves disease. The DNA sequence is TGTGCCAGCAGTACTCCTCAGGGTGGTTATAATTCACCCCTCCACTTT. This gives the protein CASSTPQGGYNSPLHF.